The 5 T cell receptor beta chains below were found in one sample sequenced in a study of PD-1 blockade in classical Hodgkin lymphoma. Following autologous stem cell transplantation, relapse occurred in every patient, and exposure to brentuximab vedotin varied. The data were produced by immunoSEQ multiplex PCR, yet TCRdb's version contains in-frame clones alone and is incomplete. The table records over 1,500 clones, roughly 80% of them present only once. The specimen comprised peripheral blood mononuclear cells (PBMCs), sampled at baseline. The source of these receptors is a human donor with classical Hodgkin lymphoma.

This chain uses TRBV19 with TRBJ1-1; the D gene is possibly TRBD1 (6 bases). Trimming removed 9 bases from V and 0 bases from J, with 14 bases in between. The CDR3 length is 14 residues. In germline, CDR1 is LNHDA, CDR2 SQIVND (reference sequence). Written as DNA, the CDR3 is TGTGCCAGCAGGGGAGGGATCATGAACACTGAAGCTTTCTTT. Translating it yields CASRGGIMNTEAFF.

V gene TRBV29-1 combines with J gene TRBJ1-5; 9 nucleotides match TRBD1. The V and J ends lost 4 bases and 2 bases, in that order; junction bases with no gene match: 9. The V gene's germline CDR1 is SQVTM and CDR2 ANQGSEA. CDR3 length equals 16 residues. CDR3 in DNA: TGCAGCGTTGGTACAGGGGGCTCAGGGGGCAATCAGCCCCAGCATTTT. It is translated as CSVGTGGSGGNQPQHF.

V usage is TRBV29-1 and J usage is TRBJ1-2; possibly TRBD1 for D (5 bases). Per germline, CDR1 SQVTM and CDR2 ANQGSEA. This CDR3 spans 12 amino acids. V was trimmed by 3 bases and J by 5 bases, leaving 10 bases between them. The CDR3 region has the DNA TGCAGCGTTGACTTGGGGGGTTATGGCTACACCTTC. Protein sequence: CSVDLGGYGYTF.

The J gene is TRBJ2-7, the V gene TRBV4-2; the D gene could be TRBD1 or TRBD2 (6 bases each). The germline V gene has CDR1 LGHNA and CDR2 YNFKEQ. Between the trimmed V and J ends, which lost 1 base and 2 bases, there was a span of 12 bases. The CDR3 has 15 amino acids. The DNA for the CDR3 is TGTGCCAGCAGCCAAGGGAGGGGGGCTACCTACGAGCAGTACTTC. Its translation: CASSQGRGATYEQYF.

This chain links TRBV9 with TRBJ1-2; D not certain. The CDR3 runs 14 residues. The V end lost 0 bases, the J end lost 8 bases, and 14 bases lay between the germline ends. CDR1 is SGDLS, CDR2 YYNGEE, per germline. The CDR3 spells CASSVEWGMGGYTF. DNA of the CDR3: TGTGCCAGCAGCGTAGAATGGGGAATGGGGGGCTACACCTTC.